This T cell receptor beta chain was profiled in a study of OX40 agonist ivuxolimab in advanced cancers. Study-wide results and limits: Specificity for antigen went undetermined in the expanded peripheral T cells.

As regards this clone: Its antigen is unknown.

V shed 2 bases, J shed 4 bases, and the junction held 4 bases outside the gene matches. The length of the CDR3 is 15 residues. CDR1 is SEHNR and CDR2 is FQNEAQ in the germline V gene (reference sequence). Profiled with immunoSEQ multiplex PCR; TCRdb holds only in-frame clones, not every one. The data show over 50,000 clones, with more than 65% seen just once and more than 0.4% held by the top ten. The sequencing here drew on CD4+ or CD8+ T cells sorted from blood, taken in a trial of the OX40 agonist ivuxolimab. The sequence derives from an adult with an advanced solid tumor such as melanoma, head and neck, liver or kidney cancer. The rearrangement joins TRBV7-9 to TRBJ2-7, with TRBD2 identical over 11 bases. CDR3 bases: TGTGCCAGCAGCTTATTTACTAGCGGGGGTTACGAGCAGTACTTC. Translating gives CASSLFTSGGYEQYF.